The rows below give T cell receptor beta chains drawn from one sample of a study of CD8 T cells in Susac syndrome. A single record per CDR3 protein comes from TCRdb applying MiXCR to the immunoSEQ multiplex PCR reads. The table lists some 60,000 distinct CDR3 sequences, around 94% of them singletons, with just under 0.2% in the top ten. The sample taken for sequencing was CD8+ T cells from PBMCs. The receptor set was obtained from a human donor in good health. CDR3s include the opening cysteine and the closing phenylalanine or tryptophan. The order of the fields is J gene, clone size, V gene, D gene, CDR3 DNA, CDR3 protein. The D gene is left open where the match is weak. Clone size is stated in some rows and not others, as once, few, many or a class when expanded.

j_call: TRBJ2-7; clone_size: NA; v_call: TRBV27; d_call: TRBD2; cdr3_nt: TGTGCCAGCAGTTTAGGCGGGGGATACTACGAGCAGTACTTC; cdr3_aa: CASSLGGGYYEQYF
j_call: TRBJ1-3; clone_size: NA; v_call: TRBV4-1; d_call: NA; cdr3_nt: TGCGCCAGCAGCTTCAGGCAAATCTCTGGAAACACCATATATTTT; cdr3_aa: CASSFRQISGNTIYF
j_call: TRBJ2-1; clone_size: NA; v_call: TRBV5-1; d_call: NA; cdr3_nt: TGCGCCAGCAGCTCGCCCCCTAGTGGGGGATACAATGAGCAGTTCTTC; cdr3_aa: CASSSPPSGGYNEQFF
j_call: TRBJ1-4; clone_size: NA; v_call: TRBV5-1; d_call: TRBD1; cdr3_nt: TGCGCCAGCAGGACTATCCGAGACAGGGCATCCGAAAAACTGTTTTTT; cdr3_aa: CASRTIRDRASEKLFF
j_call: TRBJ2-3; clone_size: NA; v_call: TRBV7-9; d_call: TRBD2; cdr3_nt: TGTGCCAGCAGCTCCGGACTAGAAGAGACAGATACGCAGTATTTT; cdr3_aa: CASSSGLEETDTQYF
j_call: TRBJ1-1; clone_size: NA; v_call: TRBV10-3; d_call: TRBD1; cdr3_nt: TGTGCCATCAGAATGGACCTTTACCCAGGGGGCACTGAAGCTTTCTTT; cdr3_aa: CAIRMDLYPGGTEAFF
j_call: TRBJ1-1; clone_size: NA; v_call: TRBV6-1; d_call: NA; cdr3_nt: TGTGCCAGCAGTGTAGGGTTGAACACTGAAGCTTTCTTT; cdr3_aa: CASSVGLNTEAFF
j_call: TRBJ2-1; clone_size: once; v_call: TRBV14; d_call: NA; cdr3_nt: TGTGCCAGCAGCCTAGATCCCGGGACACCGCACAATGAGCAGTTCTTC; cdr3_aa: CASSLDPGTPHNEQFF
j_call: TRBJ1-1; clone_size: NA; v_call: TRBV11-2; d_call: TRBD1; cdr3_nt: TGTGCCAGCAGCTACACCCCAGGGGGTACTATTGAAGCTTTCTTT; cdr3_aa: CASSYTPGGTIEAFF
j_call: TRBJ1-1; clone_size: NA; v_call: TRBV25-1; d_call: NA; cdr3_nt: TGTGCCAGCGAGCCGTGGGGGTTGAACACTGAAGCTTTCTTT; cdr3_aa: CASEPWGLNTEAFF
j_call: TRBJ2-1; clone_size: NA; v_call: TRBV28; d_call: TRBD1; cdr3_nt: TGTGCCAGCAGACCCGACAGGGATAATCGGGAGCAGTTCTTC; cdr3_aa: CASRPDRDNREQFF
j_call: TRBJ2-3; clone_size: NA; v_call: TRBV25-1; d_call: NA; cdr3_nt: TGTGCCAGCGCAGGGCTACGACAGATTAGCACAGATACGCAGTATTTT; cdr3_aa: CASAGLRQISTDTQYF
j_call: TRBJ2-5; clone_size: NA; v_call: TRBV28; d_call: NA; cdr3_nt: TGTGCCAGCAGCCGGGACCTTTGGGAGACCCAGTACTTC; cdr3_aa: CASSRDLWETQYF
j_call: TRBJ2-5; clone_size: few; v_call: TRBV14; d_call: TRBD2; cdr3_nt: TGTGCCAGCAGCCGAGCCCCCCAGCGGGGGGGCGAGGTGGGAGAGACCCAGTACTTC; cdr3_aa: CASSRAPQRGGEVGETQYF
j_call: TRBJ2-7; clone_size: NA; v_call: TRBV4-1; d_call: NA; cdr3_nt: TGCGCCAGCAGCCAAGACACAGACAGCCCGTCCCCCTACGAGCAGTACTTC; cdr3_aa: CASSQDTDSPSPYEQYF
j_call: TRBJ2-2; clone_size: once; v_call: TRBV28; d_call: NA; cdr3_nt: TGTGCCAGCACGGACTCGGGACATTCGTTGGACGGGGAGCTGTTTTTT; cdr3_aa: CASTDSGHSLDGELFF
j_call: TRBJ2-7; clone_size: NA; v_call: TRBV6-5; d_call: NA; cdr3_nt: TGTGCCAGCAGTTACTCGGGCAGGGAGCCCCACGAGCAGTACTTC; cdr3_aa: CASSYSGREPHEQYF